Sequencing of this T cell receptor beta chain was carried out in a study of blood T cell repertoires in COVID-19. The overall study: Italy, Spain and the United States were the sources of the convalescent and acute COVID-19 samples. From T cells, B-cell-depleted T cells, or PBMCs came the material, which was cDNA or gDNA.

This clone was found a few times. In the original analysis: Reference gene primers were amplified, and this amplification served to estimate nucleated cell counts. Measured with immunoSEQ multiplex PCR; TCRdb has only the in-frame clones, and not every one. V, J and clone size derive from that table, while D and trimming were established from the DNA sequence. The sample has some 80,000 clones, more than 75% seen once. The junction had 8 bases not matched to a gene; V was cut back by 3 bases and J by 7 bases. Germline V lookup: CDR1 LNHDA, CDR2 SQIVND (reference sequence). The CDR3 is 15 residues long.

Sequencing was performed on peripheral blood. This sequence was found in a human donor in a cohort sampled during active COVID-19. This chain links TRBV19 with TRBJ2-1, with TRBD1 identical over 8 bases. The CDR3 sequence: CASSISDRVGNEQFF. Here the CDR3 DNA reads TGTGCCAGTAGTATTTCGGACAGGGTGGGGAATGAGCAGTTCTTC.